This T cell receptor (beta chain) is from a study of cytomegalovirus exposure and HLA in healthy donors. Points on this clone: Antigen: not known.

Germline V lookup: CDR1 MNHNS, CDR2 SASEGT. This CDR3 has 15 amino acids. The junction had 6 bases not matched to a gene; V was cut back by 4 bases and J by 2 bases. Regarding the study as a whole: Among donors in an Asian-associated ancestry cluster, a later analysis reportedly found fewer N-insertions than the roughly 700-donor mean.

The PCR employed 60 Vbeta primers together with 13 Jbeta primers. Clones were read by immunoSEQ multiplex PCR, and TCRdb kept only the in-frame ones, dropping some. Its table records some 140,000 clones. The chain links TRBV6-1 to TRBJ2-7; 9 nucleotides agree with TRBD2. The TCR sequence derives from a woman aged 55-70 years in good health and CMV-seronegative. The sequencing sample was made of PBMCs. The CDR3, as DNA: TGTGCCAGCAGTGCTAGACTAGCGGAACCCTACGAGCAGTACTTC. Its translation is CASSARLAEPYEQYF.